This record looks at one T cell receptor beta chain sequence and its context. Antigen unknown. These data come from a study of cytomegalovirus exposure and HLA in healthy donors. The PCR employed 60 Vbeta primers together with 13 Jbeta primers. Profiled with immunoSEQ multiplex PCR; TCRdb holds only in-frame clones, not every one. The sample lists tens of thousands of clones, around 80% occurring once. Study-level findings and limits: Reportedly, a later analysis found an Asian-associated ancestry cluster had fewer N-insertions than the approximately 670-donor mean. Highest at DRB1 and lowest at HLA-C, TCR association rates differed among HLA loci in a later analysis. Previously analyzed data showed that most TCR beta V segments were productive at a frequency of about 90% or about 30%. Later analysis identified about 17,000 TCR beta sequences associated with HLA alleles, using a false discovery rate threshold of 0.05.

J lost 3 bases, V lost 4 bases, and 9 bases had no gene match. The length of the CDR3 is 17 residues. The germline CDR1 and CDR2 sequences are MNHEY and SMNVEV (reference sequence). V gene TRBV27 combines with J gene TRBJ2-1; 10 bases are a match to TRBD2. The sequenced material came from PBMCs. This clonotype originated in a male donor in good health and CMV-seropositive. CDR3 bases: TGTGCCAGCAGTTCGCCGCGTTCTAGCGGGAGCTACAATGAGCAGTTCTTC. Protein: CASSSPRSSGSYNEQFF.